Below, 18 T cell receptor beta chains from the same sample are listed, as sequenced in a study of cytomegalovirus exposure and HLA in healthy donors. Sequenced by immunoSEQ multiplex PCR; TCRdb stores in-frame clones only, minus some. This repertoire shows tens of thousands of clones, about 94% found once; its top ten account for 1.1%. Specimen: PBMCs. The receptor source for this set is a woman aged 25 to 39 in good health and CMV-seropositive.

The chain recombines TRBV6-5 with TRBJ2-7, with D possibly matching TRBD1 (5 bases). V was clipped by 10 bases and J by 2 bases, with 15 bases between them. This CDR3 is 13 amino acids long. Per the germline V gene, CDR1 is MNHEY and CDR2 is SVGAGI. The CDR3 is CAIGQPGPYEQYF. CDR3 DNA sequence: TGTGCCATTGGCCAACCAGGGCCCTACGAGCAGTACTTC.

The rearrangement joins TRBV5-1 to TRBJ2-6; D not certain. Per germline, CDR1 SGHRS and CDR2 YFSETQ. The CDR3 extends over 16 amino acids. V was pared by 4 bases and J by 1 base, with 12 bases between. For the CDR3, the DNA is TGCGCCAGCAGCGGCAGGTCAATGTCTGGGGCCAACGTCCTGACTTTC. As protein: CASSGRSMSGANVLTF.

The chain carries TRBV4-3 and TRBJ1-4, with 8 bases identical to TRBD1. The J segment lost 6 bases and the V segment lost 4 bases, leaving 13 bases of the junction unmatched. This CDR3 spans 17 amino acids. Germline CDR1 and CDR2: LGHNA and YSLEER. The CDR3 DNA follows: TGCGCCAGCAGCCCCCATGGACAGGGAGGGGCCGATGAAAAACTGTTTTTT. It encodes CASSPHGQGGADEKLFF.

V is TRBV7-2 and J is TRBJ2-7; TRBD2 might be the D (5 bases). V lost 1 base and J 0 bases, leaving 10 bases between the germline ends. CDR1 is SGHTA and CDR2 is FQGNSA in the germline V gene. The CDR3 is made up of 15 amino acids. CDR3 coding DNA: TGTGCCAGCAGCTTAGTGGAGGTTAGCTCCTACGAGCAGTACTTC. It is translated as CASSLVEVSSYEQYF.

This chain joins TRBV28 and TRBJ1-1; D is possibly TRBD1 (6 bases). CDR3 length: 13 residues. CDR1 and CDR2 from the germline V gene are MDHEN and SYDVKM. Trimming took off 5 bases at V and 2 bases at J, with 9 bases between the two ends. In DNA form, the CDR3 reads TGTGCCAGCAGTATGACAGGAAACACTGAAGCTTTCTTT. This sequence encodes CASSMTGNTEAFF.

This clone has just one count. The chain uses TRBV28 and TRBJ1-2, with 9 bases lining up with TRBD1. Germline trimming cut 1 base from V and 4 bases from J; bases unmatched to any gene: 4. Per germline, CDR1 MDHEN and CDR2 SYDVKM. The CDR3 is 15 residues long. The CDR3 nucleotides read TGTGCCAGCAGTTTATCGGACAGGGGAACCTATGGCTACACCTTC. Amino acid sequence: CASSLSDRGTYGYTF.

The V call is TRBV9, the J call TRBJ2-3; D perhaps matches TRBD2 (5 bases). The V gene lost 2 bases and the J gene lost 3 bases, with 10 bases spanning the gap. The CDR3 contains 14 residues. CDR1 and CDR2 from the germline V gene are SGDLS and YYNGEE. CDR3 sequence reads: CASSVELGTDTQYF. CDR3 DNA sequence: TGTGCCAGCAGCGTGGAACTAGGAACAGATACGCAGTATTTT.

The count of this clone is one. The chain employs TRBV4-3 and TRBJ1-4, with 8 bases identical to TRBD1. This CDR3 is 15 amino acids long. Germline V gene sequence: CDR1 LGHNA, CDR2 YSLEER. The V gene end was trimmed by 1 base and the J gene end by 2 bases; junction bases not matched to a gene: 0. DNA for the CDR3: TGCGCCAGCAGCCAAGGGACAGGGACTAATGAAAAACTGTTTTTT. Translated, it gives CASSQGTGTNEKLFF.

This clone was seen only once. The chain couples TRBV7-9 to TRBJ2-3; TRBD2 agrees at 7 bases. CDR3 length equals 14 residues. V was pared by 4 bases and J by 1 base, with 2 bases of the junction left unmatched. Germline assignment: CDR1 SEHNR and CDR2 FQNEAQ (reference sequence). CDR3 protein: CASSSAGGTDTQYF. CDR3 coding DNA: TGTGCCAGCAGCTCGGCGGGGGGCACAGATACGCAGTATTTT.

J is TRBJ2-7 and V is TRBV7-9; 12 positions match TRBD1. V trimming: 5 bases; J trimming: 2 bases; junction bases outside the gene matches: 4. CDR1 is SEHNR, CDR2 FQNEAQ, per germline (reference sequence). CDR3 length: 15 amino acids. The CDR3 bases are TGTGCCAGCAGCCTACGGGACAGGGGGCCCTACGAGCAGTACTTC. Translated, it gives CASSLRDRGPYEQYF.

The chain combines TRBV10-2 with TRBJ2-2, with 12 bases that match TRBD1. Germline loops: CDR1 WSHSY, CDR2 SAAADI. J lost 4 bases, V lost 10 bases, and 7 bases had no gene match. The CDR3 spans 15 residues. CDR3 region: CATWDRGLGTGELFF. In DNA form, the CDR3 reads TGCGCCACCTGGGACAGGGGGCTCGGCACCGGGGAGCTGTTTTTT.

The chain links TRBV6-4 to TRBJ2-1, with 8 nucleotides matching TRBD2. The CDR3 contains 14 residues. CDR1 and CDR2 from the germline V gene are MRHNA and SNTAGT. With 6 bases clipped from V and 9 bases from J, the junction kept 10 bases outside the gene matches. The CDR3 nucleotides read TGTGCCAGCAGCCGAGCGGGAGAGGGGAGTGAGCAGTTCTTC. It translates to CASSRAGEGSEQFF.

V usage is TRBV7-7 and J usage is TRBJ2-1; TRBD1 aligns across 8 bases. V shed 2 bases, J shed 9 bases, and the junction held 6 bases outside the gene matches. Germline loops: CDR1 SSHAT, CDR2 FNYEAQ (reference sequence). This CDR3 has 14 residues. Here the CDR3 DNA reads TGTGCCAGCAGCTTAAGGACAGGGTTAGCTGAGCAGTTCTTC. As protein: CASSLRTGLAEQFF.

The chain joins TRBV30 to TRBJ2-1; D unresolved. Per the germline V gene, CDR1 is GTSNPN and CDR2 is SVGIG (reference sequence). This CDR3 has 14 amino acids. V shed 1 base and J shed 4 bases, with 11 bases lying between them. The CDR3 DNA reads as TGTGCCTGGAGTGACAGCAACCTATACAATGAGCAGTTCTTC. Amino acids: CAWSDSNLYNEQFF.

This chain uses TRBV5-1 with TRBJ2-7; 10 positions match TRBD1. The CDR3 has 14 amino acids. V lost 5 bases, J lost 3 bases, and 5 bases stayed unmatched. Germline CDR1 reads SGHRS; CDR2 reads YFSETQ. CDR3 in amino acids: CASRPGQGVYEQYF. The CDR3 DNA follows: TGCGCCAGCAGACCCGGACAGGGGGTCTACGAGCAGTACTTC.

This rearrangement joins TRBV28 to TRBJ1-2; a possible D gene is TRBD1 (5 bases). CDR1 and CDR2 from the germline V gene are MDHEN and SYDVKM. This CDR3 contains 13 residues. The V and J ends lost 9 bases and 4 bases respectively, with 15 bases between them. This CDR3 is CASKPGGVYGYTF. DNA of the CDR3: TGTGCCAGTAAACCCGGGGGTGTCTATGGCTACACCTTC.

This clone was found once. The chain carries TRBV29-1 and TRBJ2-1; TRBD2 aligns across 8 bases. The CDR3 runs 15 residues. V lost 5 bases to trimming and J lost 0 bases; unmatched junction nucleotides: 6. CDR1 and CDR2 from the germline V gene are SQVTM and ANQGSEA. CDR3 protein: CSVRGSGSSYNEQFF. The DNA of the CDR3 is TGCAGCGTTCGGGGAAGCGGGAGCTCCTACAATGAGCAGTTCTTC.

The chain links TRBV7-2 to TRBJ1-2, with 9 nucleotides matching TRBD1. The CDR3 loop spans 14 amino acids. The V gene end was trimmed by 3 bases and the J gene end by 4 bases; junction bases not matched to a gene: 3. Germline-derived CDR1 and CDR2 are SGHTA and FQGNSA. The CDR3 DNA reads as TGTGCCAGCAGCTTTCTGGGACAGGGCTATGGCTACACCTTC. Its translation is CASSFLGQGYGYTF.